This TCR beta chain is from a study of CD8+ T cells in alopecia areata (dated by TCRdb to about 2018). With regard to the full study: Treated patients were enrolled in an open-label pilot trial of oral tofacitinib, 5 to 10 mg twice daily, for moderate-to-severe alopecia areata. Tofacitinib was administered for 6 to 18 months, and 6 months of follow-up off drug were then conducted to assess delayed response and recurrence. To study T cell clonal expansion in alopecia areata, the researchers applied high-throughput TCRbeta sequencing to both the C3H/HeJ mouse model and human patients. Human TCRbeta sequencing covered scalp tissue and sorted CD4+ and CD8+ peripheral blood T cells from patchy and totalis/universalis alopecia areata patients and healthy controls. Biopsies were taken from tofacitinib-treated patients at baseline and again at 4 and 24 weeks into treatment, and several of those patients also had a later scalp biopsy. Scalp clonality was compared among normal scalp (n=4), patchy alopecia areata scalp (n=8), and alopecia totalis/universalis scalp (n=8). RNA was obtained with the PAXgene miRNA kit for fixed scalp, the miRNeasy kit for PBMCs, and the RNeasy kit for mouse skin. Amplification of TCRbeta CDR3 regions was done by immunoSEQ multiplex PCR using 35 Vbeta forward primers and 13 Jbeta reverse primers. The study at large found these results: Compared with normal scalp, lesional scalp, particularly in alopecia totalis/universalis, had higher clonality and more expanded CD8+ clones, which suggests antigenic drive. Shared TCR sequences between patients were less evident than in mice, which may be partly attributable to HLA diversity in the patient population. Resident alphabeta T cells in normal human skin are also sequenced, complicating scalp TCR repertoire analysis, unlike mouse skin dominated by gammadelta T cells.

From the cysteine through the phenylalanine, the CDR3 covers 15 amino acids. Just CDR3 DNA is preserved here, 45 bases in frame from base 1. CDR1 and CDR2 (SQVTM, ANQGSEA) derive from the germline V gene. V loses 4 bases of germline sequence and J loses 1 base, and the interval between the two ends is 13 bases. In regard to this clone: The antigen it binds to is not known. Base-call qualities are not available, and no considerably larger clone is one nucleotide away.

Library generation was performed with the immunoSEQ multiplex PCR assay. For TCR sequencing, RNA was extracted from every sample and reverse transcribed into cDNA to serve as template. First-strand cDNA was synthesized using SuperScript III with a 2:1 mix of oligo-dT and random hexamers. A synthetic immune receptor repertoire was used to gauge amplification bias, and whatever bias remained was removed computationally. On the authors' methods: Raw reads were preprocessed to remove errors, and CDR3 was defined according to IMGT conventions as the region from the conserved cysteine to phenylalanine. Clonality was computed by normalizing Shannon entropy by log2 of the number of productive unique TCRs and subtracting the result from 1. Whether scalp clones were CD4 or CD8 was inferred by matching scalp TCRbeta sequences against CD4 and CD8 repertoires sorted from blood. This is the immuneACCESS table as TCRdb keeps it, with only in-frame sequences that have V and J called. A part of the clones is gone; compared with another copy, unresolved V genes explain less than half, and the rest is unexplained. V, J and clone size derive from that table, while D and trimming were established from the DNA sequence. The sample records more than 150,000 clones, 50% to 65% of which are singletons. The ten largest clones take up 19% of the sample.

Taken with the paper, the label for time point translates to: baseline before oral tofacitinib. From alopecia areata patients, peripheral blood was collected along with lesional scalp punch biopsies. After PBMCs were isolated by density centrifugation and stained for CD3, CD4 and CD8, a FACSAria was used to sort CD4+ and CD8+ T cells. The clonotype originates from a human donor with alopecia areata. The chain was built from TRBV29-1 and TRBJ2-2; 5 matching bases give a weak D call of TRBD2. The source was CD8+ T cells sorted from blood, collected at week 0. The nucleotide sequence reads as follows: TGCAGCGTTGTAGGCGCGGGCGAGAACACCGGGGAGCTGTTTTTT. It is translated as CSVVGAGENTGELFF.